Here is one T cell receptor (beta chain) with its context. Its antigen is undetermined. This record belongs to a study of radiation and T cells in renal cell carcinoma. The study's findings and limits: Without pretreatment biopsies, baseline tumor clonotype presence was undetermined.

Time point in this sample: blood 2 weeks post-SBRT. Described treatment: 15 Gy SBRT to primary tumor, nephrectomy 4 weeks later. Blood was sampled at baseline, 2 weeks and 4 weeks after SBRT. This renal cell carcinoma was of the clear cell type. The table came from immunoSEQ multiplex PCR; TCRdb's copy has only in-frame clones and leaves some out. The sample has around 130,000 clones, around 89% seen once. The length of the CDR3 is 15 residues. Germline CDR1 is MNHEY and CDR2 is SMNVEV (reference sequence). V lost 6 bases to trimming and J lost 2 bases, with 15 bases between them. The genes are TRBV27 and TRBJ2-3; D remains unclear. The sequence was collected from a woman between 65 and 79 years old with renal cell carcinoma. The sequenced sample was blood, obtained from a patient whose treatment included radiotherapy and nephrectomy. The CDR3 DNA reads as TGTGCCAGCAGCTCTACCTATTTACTCACAGATACGCAGTATTTT. Encoded protein: CASSSTYLLTDTQYF.